What follows describes a single T cell receptor (beta chain). Its matching antigen is unknown. Profiled with immunoSEQ multiplex PCR; TCRdb holds only in-frame clones, not every one. The profile shows about 200,000 clones, roughly 84% of them singletons. This sample stems from a study of cytomegalovirus exposure and HLA in healthy donors. Across the whole study: In a later analysis, the 100 to 150 validation repertoires were reported to have used the same platform as the 600 to 800 first-cohort repertoires.

The germline V gene has CDR1 SGHDT and CDR2 YYEEEE. The V end lost 4 bases, the J end lost 3 bases, and 8 bases lay between the germline ends. This CDR3 has 13 amino acids. Study-wide points: A later analysis found first-cohort TCR clusters tended to co-occur in the 90 to 150 validation repertoires. The study labeled approximately 150 TCR beta chains cytomegalovirus-associated. Using the classifier, cytomegalovirus status was reportedly diagnosed with high specificity and sensitivity.

Input material: PBMCs. The TCR sequence derives from a woman aged 30 to 39 in good health and CMV-seropositive. This chain links TRBV5-6 with TRBJ1-5, with D maybe TRBD1 (5 bases). CDR3 amino acids: CASSRQYNQPQHF. CDR3 sequence (DNA): TGTGCCAGCAGCCGACAGTACAATCAGCCCCAGCATTTT.